The clone carrying this T cell receptor (beta chain) was seen only a few times. The target antigen is unknown. Germline V CDR1 and CDR2: MNHEY, SMNVEV (reference sequence). This CDR3 contains 13 residues. V was shortened by 2 bases and J by 8 bases, with 12 bases between the two germline ends. The sample comes from a study of vaccination and CD4 T cells after COVID-19. On the study more broadly: The stimulus for the cells was overlapping spike peptides derived from SARS-CoV-2, HCoV-NL63, HCoV-OC43 and HCoV-229E.

The treatment was: 10-day PBMC culture with coronavirus spike peptide pools or control peptides (ViraFEST assay). Negative selection purified CD4+ T cells after roughly 9 days of culture. Scientists ran DNA taken from cultured CD4+ T cells through the Oncomine TCR Beta short-read assay for sequencing. TCRdb reprocessed the PCR reads via MiXCR and lists one record per CDR3 protein. The sample holds around 15,000 distinct CDR3 sequences, 45% to 65% seen once. The sequenced material came from CD4+ T cells from blood, cultured in vitro. The chain employs TRBV27 and TRBJ1-2; tentative D call: TRBD1 (6 bases). This TCR was sampled from a human donor who had recovered from COVID-19. The CDR3 DNA reads as TGTGCCAGCAGTTTAGTAGGGGGTAGAGGCTACACCTTC. As protein: CASSLVGGRGYTF.